This T cell receptor beta chain stems from a study of cytotoxic CD8 clonotypes in ibrutinib-treated CLL (dated by TCRdb to the early 2020s). Regarding the complete study: The cohort was composed of 11 relapsed/refractory and roughly 16 treatment-naive patients; IGHV unmutated status was identified in roughly 17 patients. Partial responses were observed in roughly 24 patients and complete responses in 2; after a median follow-up of around 68 months, remission was maintained in approximately 14 patients and progression was observed in approximately twelve. Longitudinal samples were obtainable from about 30% of the roughly 90 participants in the trial. Cryopreserved peripheral blood mononuclear cells were collected at three points: before therapy, at response, and at either sustained remission or disease progression. Samples averaged roughly 260,000 productive templates and tens of thousands of productive rearrangements. Samples at response were collected after a median of 12 months of treatment, with a range of about 6 to 40 months.

Roughly 2.2 micrograms of genomic DNA were extracted from cryopreserved PBMCs for TCR beta library preparation. Longitudinal blood samples from CLL patients on ibrutinib monotherapy were analyzed using high-throughput TCR beta sequencing. Patients were enrolled in a phase 2 open-label single-center ibrutinib monotherapy trial. The table lists this clone with a few counts. It has no known antigen specificity. Base-call qualities are not available, and no considerably larger clone is one nucleotide away. A MiSeq instrument was used for deep resolution sequencing, which targeted depths ranging from 1 in 1 million up to 1 in 200,000 T cells, with coverage averaging 10x for each clonotype. TCR beta libraries were generated with the immunoSEQ hsTCRB Kit. In the authors' own workflow: The data were analyzed with ImmunoSEQ Analyzer and ImmunoSEQ Data Assistant, and V, D and J gene assignments followed IMGT definitions. Clonality, with values ranging from 0 to 1, was calculated as one minus the normalized Shannon entropy of productive rearrangement frequencies. Only overrepresented clonotypes making up at least 0.05% of each patient's repertoire were included in the public clonotype analysis. About a dozen age-matched healthy donor repertoires from immuneACCESS served as clonality controls. In TCRdb, the immuneACCESS table is reduced to in-frame sequences with V and J assigned. These tables do not hold every clone; where another copy was compared, an unresolved V gene accounts for under half, and the others remain unexplained. Clonal size and the V and J genes are those of that table, whereas D and trimming came from the DNA. The sample table contains about 24,000 clones; only one count was recorded for around four fifths of them. The biggest ten clones account for under 10% of the sample.

Broader findings and caveats from the paper: At baseline, clonality was higher than in age-matched healthy donors and showed a strong correlation with circulating CD8+ T-cell counts. Public clonotypes were found to be uncommon and were observed to contract or remain stable during treatment; the increase in clonality was shown to reflect expansion of private clonotypes at ibrutinib response. At ibrutinib response clonality went up, during sustained remission it held steady, and at progression it dropped back toward baseline. Sustained-remission and progressing patients did not have matched sampling times, and lymph node repertoires were not examined.

This TCR was recovered from a human donor with chronic lymphocytic leukemia. The source was PBMCs, collected before ibrutinib treatment.

The CDR3 region reads CASSLRGGNQPQHF. The nucleotide sequence is TGTGCCAGCAGCTTGCGCGGGGGCAATCAGCCCCAGCATTTT. Here the chain combines TRBV5-8 and TRBJ1-5; confidence is insufficient to name the D gene. Its CDR3 holds 14 amino acids, cysteine through phenylalanine. The sequence is cut down to CDR3 DNA, 42 bases in frame from base 1. V is pared back by 1 base and J by 2 bases, with 7 bases lying between the germline termini. Via the germline V gene, CDR1 is SGHTS and CDR2 YDEGEE.